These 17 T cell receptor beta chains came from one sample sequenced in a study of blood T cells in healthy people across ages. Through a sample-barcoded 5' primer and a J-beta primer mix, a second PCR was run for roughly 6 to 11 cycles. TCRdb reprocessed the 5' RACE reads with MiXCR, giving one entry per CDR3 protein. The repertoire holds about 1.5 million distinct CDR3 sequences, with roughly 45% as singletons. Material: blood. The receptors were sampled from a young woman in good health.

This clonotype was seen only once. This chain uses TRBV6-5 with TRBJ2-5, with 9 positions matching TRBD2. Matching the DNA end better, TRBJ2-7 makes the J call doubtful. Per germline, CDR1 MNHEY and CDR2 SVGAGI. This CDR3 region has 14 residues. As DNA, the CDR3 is TGTGCCAGCAGTTACTCGGCGGGAGGGTGCGAGCAGTACTTC. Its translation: CASSYSAGGCEQYF.

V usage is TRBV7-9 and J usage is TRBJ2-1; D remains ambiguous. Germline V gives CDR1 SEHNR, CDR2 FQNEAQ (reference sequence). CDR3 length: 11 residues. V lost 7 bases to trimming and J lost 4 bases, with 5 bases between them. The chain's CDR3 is CASMRYNEQFF. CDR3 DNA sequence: TGTGCCAGCATGAGGTACAATGAGCAGTTCTTC.

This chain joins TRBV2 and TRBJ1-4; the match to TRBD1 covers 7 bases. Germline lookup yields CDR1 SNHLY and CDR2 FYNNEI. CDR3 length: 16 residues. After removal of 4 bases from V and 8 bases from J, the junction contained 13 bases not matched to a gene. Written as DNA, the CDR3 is TGTGCCAGCAGTGTCCCCCTGGACAGGTGGAAGGAAAAACTGTTTTTT. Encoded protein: CASSVPLDRWKEKLFF.

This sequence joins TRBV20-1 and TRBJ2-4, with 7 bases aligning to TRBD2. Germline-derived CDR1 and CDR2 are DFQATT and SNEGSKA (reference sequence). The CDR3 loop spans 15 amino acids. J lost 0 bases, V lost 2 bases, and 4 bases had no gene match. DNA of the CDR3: TGCAGTGCTAGATCGCTAGCGGTAGCCAAAAACATTCAGTACTTC. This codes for CSARSLAVAKNIQYF.

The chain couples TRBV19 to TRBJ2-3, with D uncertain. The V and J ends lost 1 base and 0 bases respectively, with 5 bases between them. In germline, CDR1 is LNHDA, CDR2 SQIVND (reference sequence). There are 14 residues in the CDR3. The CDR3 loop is CASSIGQSTDTQYF. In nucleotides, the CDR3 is TGTGCCAGTAGTATAGGGCAGAGCACAGATACGCAGTATTTT.

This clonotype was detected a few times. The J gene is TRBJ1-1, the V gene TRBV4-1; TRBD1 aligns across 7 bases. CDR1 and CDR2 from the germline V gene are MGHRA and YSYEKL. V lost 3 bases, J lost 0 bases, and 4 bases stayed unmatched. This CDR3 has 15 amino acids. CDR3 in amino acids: CASSQGGQLNTEAFF. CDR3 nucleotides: TGCGCCAGCAGCCAGGGGGGACAGTTGAACACTGAAGCTTTCTTT.

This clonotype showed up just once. The CDR3 sequence is CASFRAEFGANVLTF. CDR3 DNA: TGTGCCAGCTTTCGAGCCGAGTTTGGGGCCAACGTCCTGACTTTC. The chain carries TRBV18 and TRBJ2-6, with D unclear. The CDR3 loop spans 15 amino acids. With 7 bases removed from V and 3 bases from J, the gap between germline ends came to 13 bases. CDR1 is KGHSH, CDR2 LQKENI, per germline.

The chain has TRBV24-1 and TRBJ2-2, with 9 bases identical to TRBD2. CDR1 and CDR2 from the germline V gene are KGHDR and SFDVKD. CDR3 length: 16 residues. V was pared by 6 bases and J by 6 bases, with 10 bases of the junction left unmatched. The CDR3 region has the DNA TGTGCCACCAGTCCAGCGGGAGGAGACAAGCCCGGGGAGCTGTTTTTT. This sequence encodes CATSPAGGDKPGELFF.

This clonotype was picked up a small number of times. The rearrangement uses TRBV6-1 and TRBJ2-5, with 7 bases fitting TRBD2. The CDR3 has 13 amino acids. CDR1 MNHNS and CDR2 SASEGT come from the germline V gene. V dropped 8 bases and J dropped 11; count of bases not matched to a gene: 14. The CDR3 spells CASGTREYNEQYF. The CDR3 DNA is TGTGCCAGCGGGACGCGGGAGTACAATGAGCAGTACTTC.

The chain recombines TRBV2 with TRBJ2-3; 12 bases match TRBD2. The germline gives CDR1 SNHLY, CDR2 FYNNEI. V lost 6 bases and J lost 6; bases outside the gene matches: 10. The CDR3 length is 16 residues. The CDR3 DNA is TGTGCCAGCAGCCCCACCGGGACTAGCGGGCCGGATACGCAGTATTTT. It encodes CASSPTGTSGPDTQYF.

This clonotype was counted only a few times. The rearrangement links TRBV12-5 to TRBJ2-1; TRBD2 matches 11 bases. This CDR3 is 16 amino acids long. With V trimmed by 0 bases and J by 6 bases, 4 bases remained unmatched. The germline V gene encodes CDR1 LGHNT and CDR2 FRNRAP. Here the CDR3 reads CASGLVLAGAPNEQFF. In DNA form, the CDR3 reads TGTGCTAGTGGTTTGGTACTAGCGGGGGCACCCAATGAGCAGTTCTTC. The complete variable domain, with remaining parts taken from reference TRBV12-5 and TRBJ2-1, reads DARVTQTPRHKVTEMGQEVTMRCQPILGHNTVFWYRQTMMQGLELLAYFRNRAPLDDSGMPKDRFSAEMPDATLATLKIQPSEPRDSAVYFCASGLVLAGAPNEQFFGPGTRLTVL.

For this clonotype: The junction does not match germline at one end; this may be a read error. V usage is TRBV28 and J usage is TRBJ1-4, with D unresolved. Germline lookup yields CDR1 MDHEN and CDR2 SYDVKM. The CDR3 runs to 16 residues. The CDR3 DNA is TGTGTCAGCAGTTTATCGACCTATATCGGGAATGAAAAACTGTTTTTT. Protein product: CVSSLSTYIGNEKLFF.

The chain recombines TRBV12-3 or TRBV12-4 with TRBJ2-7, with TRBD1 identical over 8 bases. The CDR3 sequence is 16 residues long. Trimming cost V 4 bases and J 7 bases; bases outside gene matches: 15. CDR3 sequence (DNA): TGTGCCAGCAGTTCGAACGGACAGGGTGGAAACAATGAGCAGTACTTC. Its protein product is CASSSNGQGGNNEQYF.

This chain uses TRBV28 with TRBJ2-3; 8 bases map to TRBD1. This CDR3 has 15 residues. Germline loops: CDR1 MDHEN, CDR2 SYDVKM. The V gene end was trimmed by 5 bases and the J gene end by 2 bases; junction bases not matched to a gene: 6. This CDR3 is CASSLRDRYTDTQYF. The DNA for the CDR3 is TGTGCCAGCAGTCTCCGGGACAGGTACACAGATACGCAGTATTTT.

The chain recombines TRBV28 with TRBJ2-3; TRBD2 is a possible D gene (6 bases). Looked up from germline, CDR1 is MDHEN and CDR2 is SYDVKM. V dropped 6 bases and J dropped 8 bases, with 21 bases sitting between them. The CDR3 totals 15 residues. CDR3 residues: CASRLPMGEGGTQYF. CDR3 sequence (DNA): TGTGCCAGCAGACTACCGATGGGTGAGGGAGGTACGCAGTATTTT.

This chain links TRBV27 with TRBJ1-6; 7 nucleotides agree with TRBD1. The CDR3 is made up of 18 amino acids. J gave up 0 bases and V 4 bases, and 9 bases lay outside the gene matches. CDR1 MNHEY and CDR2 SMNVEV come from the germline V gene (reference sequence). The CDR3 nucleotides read TGTGCCAGCAGTTCCCGCCCAGGGGACAGCTCCTATAATTCACCCCTCCACTTT. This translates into CASSSRPGDSSYNSPLHF.

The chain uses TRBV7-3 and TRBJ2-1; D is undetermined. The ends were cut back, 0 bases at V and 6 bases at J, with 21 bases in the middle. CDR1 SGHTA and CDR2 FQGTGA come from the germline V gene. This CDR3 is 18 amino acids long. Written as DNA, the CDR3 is TGTGCCAGCAGCTTAACGTTTGGAGACACACGCCCCAGCAATGAGCAGTTCTTC. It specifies CASSLTFGDTRPSNEQFF.